These 5 T cell receptor beta chains came from one sample sequenced in a study of cytomegalovirus exposure and HLA in healthy donors. It was with 60 Vbeta and 13 Jbeta primers that the PCR ran. Some clones are missing from TCRdb's copy, which holds only in-frame ones; the method was immunoSEQ multiplex PCR. Of approximately 120,000 clones listed, around 85% are singletons. Sequencing was carried out using PBMCs. The origin of the receptors is a woman in her 30s in good health and CMV-seropositive.

The rearrangement joins TRBV4-1 to TRBJ1-1; 8 positions match TRBD1. With V trimmed by 2 bases and J by 1 base, 6 bases remained unmatched. The length of the CDR3 is 16 residues. Germline CDR1 is MGHRA and CDR2 is YSYEKL. The CDR3 DNA sequence: TGCGCCAGCAGCCAAAACCCCGGGACAGGGAACACTGAAGCTTTCTTT. It is translated as CASSQNPGTGNTEAFF.

The chain employs TRBV9 and TRBJ2-7, with 8 bases fitting TRBD1. CDR3 length: 14 amino acids. Germline V CDR1 and CDR2: SGDLS, YYNGEE. V was clipped by 0 bases and J by 7 bases; unmatched bases: 6. The CDR3: CASSVGQGLGEQYF. The DNA of the CDR3 is TGTGCCAGCAGCGTAGGACAGGGGCTGGGGGAGCAGTACTTC.

J is TRBJ2-7 and V is TRBV30; TRBD2 might be the D (5 bases). V was clipped by 4 bases and J by 0 bases, with 7 bases between them. The germline CDR1 and CDR2 sequences are GTSNPN and SVGIG (reference sequence). This CDR3 region has 12 residues. Here the CDR3 reads CAWNGLSYEQYF. The CDR3 coding sequence is TGTGCCTGGAACGGACTCTCCTACGAGCAGTACTTC. The whole variable domain, filled in from reference TRBV30 and TRBJ2-7, reads SQTIHQWPATLVQPVGSPLSLECTVEGTSNPNLYWYRQAAGRGLQLLFYSVGIGQISSEVPQNLSASRPQDRQFILSSKKLLLSDSGFYLCAWNGLSYEQYFGPGTRLTVT.

The V call is TRBV6-6, the J call TRBJ2-5; 8 bases match TRBD1. The CDR3 consists of 13 residues. The germline V gene has CDR1 MNHNY and CDR2 SVGAGI (reference sequence). V dropped 9 bases and J dropped 5; count of bases not matched to a gene: 8. CDR3 loop: CASYRGEFETQYF. CDR3 in DNA: TGTGCCAGTTACAGGGGGGAGTTTGAGACCCAGTACTTC.

The table lists this clone with a count of one. The chain recombines TRBV13 with TRBJ2-7, with a tentative D call TRBD2 (5 bases). Germline loops: CDR1 PRHDT, CDR2 FYEKMQ (reference sequence). With 1 base removed from V and 2 bases from J, the gap between germline ends came to 9 bases. This CDR3 spans 14 amino acids. CDR3 region: CASSLVGSPYEQYF. In DNA form, the CDR3 reads TGTGCCAGCAGCTTAGTTGGGAGTCCCTACGAGCAGTACTTC.